The clone carrying this T cell receptor (beta chain) was recorded at least ten times. Its matching antigen is unknown. V dropped 2 bases and J dropped 2; count of bases not matched to a gene: 6. Germline V CDR1 and CDR2: ENHRY, SYGVKD. CDR3 length: 16 residues. This record comes from a study of neurological immune-mediated disorders. General observations from the study: Healthy controls had more TCR clonal expansion than multiple sclerosis, which showed the least, whereas HTLV-1-associated myelopathy showed the most. Subjects shared no identical expanded-clone CDR3 amino acid sequences, suggesting private TCR-beta repertoires in all groups.

With 10-nucleotide random UMIs included, cDNA was synthesized by 5'RACE. TCRdb called the 5' RACE reads again in MiXCR, with one record for every CDR3 protein. The table shows fewer than 85,000 distinct CDR3 sequences, with about 5.2% occurring only once. The specimen sequenced was PBMCs. The clonotype was recovered from a woman aged 25-40 years with multiple sclerosis. The rearrangement links TRBV10-3 to TRBJ2-7; 10 bases are shared with TRBD1. This CDR3 reads CAISEPWTGGTYEQYF. In DNA, the CDR3 is TGTGCCATCAGTGAGCCGTGGACAGGGGGTACCTACGAGCAGTACTTC.